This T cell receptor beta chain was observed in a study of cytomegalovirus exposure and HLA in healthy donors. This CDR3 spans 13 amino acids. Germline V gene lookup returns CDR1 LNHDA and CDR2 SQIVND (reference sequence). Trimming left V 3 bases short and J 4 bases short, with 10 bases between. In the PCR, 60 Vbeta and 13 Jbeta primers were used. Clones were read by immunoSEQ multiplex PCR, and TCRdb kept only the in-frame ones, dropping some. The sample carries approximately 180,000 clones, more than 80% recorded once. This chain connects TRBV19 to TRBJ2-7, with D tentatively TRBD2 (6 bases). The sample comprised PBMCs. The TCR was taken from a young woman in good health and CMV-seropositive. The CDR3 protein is CASSIEEGYEQYF. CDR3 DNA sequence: TGTGCCAGTAGTATTGAGGAGGGTTACGAGCAGTACTTC.